This T cell receptor beta chain derives from a study of blood T cell repertoires in COVID-19. Study-level background: Sources were T cells, B-cell-depleted T cells, or PBMCs; the material itself was cDNA or gDNA.

Germline CDR1 SGHAT, CDR2 FQDESV (reference sequence). The CDR3 length is 14 residues. V gave up 6 bases and J gave up 4 bases; unmatched junction bases: 6. This clone was observed a few times. Original data processing: Amplifying reference gene primers gave estimates of nucleated cell counts. Profiling relied on immunoSEQ multiplex PCR, and the TCRdb table lists in-frame clones only, not all of them. The V and J calls and clone size come from that table; D and trimming were worked out from the DNA. This table holds under 300,000 clones, about 88% found once. The chain couples TRBV11-1 to TRBJ1-2; 9 bases line up with TRBD1. This TCR was sampled from a woman aged 40 to 50 who had recovered from COVID-19. The sample comprised peripheral blood. CDR3 coding DNA: TGTGCCAGCAGGCGGGACAGGGAGAGCTATGGCTACACCTTC. Protein: CASRRDRESYGYTF.